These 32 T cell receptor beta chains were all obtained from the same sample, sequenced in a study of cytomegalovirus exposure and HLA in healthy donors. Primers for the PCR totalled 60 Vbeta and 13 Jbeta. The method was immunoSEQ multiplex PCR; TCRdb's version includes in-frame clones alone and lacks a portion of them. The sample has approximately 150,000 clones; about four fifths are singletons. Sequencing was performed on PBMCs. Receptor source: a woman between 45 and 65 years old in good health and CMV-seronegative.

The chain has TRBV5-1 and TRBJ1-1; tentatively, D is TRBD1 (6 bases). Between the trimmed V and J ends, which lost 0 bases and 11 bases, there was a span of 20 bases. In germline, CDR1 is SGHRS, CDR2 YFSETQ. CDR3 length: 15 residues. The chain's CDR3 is CASSLGGTTELTAFF. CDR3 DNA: TGCGCCAGCAGCTTGGGAGGGACAACGGAACTAACTGCTTTCTTT.

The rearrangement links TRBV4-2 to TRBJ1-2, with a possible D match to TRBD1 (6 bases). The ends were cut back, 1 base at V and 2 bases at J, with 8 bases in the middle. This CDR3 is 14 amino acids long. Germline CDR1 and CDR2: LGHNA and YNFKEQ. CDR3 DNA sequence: TGTGCCAGCAGCCAAGGGGGGCTGAACTATGGCTACACCTTC. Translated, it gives CASSQGGLNYGYTF.

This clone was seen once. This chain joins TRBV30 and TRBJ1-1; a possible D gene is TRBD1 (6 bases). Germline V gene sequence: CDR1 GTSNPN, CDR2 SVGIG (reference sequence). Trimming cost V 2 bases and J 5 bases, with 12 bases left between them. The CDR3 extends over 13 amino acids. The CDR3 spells CAWSWGQETEAFF. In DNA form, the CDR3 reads TGTGCCTGGAGTTGGGGGCAAGAGACTGAAGCTTTCTTT.

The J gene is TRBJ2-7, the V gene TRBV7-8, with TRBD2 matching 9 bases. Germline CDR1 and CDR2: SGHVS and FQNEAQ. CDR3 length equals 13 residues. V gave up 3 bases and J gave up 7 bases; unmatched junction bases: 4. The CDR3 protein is CASSFSGSGEQYF. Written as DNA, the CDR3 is TGTGCCAGCAGCTTTAGCGGGAGTGGAGAGCAGTACTTC.

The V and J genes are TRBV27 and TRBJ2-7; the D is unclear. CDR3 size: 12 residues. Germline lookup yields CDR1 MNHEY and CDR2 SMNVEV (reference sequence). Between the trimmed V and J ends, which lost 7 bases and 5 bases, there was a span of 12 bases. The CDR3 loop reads CASTLGVNEQYF. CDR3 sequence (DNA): TGTGCCAGCACCCTAGGTGTGAACGAGCAGTACTTC.

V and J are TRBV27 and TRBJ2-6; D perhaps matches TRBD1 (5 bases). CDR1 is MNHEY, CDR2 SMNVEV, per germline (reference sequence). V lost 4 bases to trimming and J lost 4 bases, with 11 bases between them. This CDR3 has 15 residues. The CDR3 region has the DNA TGTGCCAGCAGTTCGATAGGGGTCGGGGCCAACGTCCTGACTTTC. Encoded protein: CASSSIGVGANVLTF.

The CDR3 region has the DNA TGTGCCTGGAGTGTAAACGATCTCGGCGAGCAGTACTTC. Protein product: CAWSVNDLGEQYF. The rearrangement joins TRBV30 to TRBJ2-7; no definite D call. The germline CDR1 and CDR2 sequences are GTSNPN and SVGIG (reference sequence). Trimming pared 0 bases from V and 6 bases from J, leaving 12 bases between. The CDR3 length is 13 residues.

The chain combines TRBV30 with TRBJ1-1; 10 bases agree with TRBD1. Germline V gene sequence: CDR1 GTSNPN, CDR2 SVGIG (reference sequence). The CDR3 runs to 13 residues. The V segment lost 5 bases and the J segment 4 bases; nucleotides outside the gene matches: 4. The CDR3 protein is CAWGGQGSTEAFF. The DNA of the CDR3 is TGTGCCTGGGGGGGACAGGGGAGCACTGAAGCTTTCTTT.

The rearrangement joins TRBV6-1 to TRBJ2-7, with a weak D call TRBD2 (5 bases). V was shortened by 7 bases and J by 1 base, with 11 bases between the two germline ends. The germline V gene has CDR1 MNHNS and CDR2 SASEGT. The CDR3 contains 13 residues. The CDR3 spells CASNDRGSYEQYF. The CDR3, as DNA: TGTGCCAGCAATGACCGGGGTTCCTACGAGCAGTACTTC.

CDR3 in DNA: TGCAGCGTTGGACAGAGCAATGGCTACACCTTC. It yields the protein CSVGQSNGYTF. The rearrangement joins TRBV29-1 to TRBJ1-2, with D maybe TRBD1 (5 bases). Germline lookup yields CDR1 SQVTM and CDR2 ANQGSEA. CDR3 length equals 11 residues. V shed 4 bases and J shed 6 bases, with 9 bases lying between them.

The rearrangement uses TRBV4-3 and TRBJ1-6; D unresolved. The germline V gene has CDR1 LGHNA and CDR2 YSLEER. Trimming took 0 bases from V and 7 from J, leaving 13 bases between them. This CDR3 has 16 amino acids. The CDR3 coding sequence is TGCGCCAGCAGCCAAGATCTCTCCCCGGGGAATTCACCCCTCCACTTT. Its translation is CASSQDLSPGNSPLHF.

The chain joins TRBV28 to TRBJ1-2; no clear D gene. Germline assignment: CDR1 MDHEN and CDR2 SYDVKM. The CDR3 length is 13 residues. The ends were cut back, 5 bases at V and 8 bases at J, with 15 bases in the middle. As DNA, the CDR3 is TGTGCCAGCAGTCCAGCGACCCTAGTGGGCTACACCTTC. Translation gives CASSPATLVGYTF.

The CDR3 protein is CASSLGTSGRDEQFF. The CDR3 bases are TGTGCCAGCAGCTTAGGGACTAGCGGGAGGGATGAGCAGTTCTTC. The V and J genes are TRBV13 and TRBJ2-1, with 14 positions matching TRBD2. The V segment lost 0 bases and the J segment 8 bases; nucleotides outside the gene matches: 0. The CDR3 covers 15 residues. Germline assignment: CDR1 PRHDT and CDR2 FYEKMQ (reference sequence). Complete variable domain (other parts from reference TRBV13 and TRBJ2-1): AAGVIQSPRHLIKEKRETATLKCYPIPRHDTVYWYQQGPGQDPQFLISFYEKMQSDKGSIPDRFSAQQFSDYHSELNMSSLELGDSALYFCASSLGTSGRDEQFFGPGTRLTVL.

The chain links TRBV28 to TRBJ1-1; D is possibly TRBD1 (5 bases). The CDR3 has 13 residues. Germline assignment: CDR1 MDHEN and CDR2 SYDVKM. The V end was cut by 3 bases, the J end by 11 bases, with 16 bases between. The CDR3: CASSLGTGAEAFF. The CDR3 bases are TGTGCCAGCAGTTTGGGTACAGGTGCAGAGGCTTTCTTT.

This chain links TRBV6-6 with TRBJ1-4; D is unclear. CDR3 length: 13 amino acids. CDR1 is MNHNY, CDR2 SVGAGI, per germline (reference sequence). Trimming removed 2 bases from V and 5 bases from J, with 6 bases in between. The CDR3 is CASSYRGNEKLFF. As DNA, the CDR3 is TGTGCCAGCAGTTACCGAGGGAATGAAAAACTGTTTTTT.

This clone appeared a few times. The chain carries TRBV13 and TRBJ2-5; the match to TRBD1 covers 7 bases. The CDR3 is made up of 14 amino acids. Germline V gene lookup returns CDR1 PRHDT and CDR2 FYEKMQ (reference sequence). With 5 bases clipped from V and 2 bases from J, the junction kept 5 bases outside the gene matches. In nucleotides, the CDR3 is TGTGCCAGCAGCCAACAGGGGTCGCAAGAGACCCAGTACTTC. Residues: CASSQQGSQETQYF.

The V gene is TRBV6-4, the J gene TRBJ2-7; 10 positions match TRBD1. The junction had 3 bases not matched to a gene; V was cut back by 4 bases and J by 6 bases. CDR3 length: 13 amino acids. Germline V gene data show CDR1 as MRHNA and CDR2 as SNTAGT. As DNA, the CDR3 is TGTGCCAGCAGTGTGACAGGGGGCTCCGAGCAGTACTTC. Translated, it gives CASSVTGGSEQYF.

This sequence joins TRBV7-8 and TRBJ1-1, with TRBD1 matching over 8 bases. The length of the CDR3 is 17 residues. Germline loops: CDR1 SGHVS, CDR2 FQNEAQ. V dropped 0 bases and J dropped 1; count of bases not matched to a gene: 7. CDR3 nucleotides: TGTGCCAGCAGCTTAGCCGTTTGGACAGGGAGGAACACTGAAGCTTTCTTT. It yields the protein CASSLAVWTGRNTEAFF.

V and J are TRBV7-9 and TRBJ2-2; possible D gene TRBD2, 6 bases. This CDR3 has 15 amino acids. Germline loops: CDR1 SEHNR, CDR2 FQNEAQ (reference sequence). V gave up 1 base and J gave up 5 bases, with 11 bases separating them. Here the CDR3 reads CASSLGRDRTGELFF. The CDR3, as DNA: TGTGCCAGCAGCTTAGGGAGGGATCGGACCGGGGAGCTGTTTTTT.

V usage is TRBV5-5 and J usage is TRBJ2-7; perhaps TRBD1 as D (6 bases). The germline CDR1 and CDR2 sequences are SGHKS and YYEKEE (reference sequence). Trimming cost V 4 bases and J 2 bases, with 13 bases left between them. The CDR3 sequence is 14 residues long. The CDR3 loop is CASSPTGITYEQYF. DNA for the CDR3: TGTGCCAGCAGCCCGACAGGAATTACCTACGAGCAGTACTTC. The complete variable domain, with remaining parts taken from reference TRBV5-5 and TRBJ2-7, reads DAGVTQSPTHLIKTRGQQVTLRCSPISGHKSVSWYQQVLGQGPQFIFQYYEKEERGRGNFPDRFSARQFPNYSSELNVNALLLGDSALYLCASSPTGITYEQYFGPGTRLTVT.

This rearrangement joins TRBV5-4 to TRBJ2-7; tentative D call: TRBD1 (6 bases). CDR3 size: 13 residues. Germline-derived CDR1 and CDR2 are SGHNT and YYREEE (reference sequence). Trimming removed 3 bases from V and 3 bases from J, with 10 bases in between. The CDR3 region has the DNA TGTGCCAGCAGCTCGGACAGAAACTACGAGCAGTACTTC. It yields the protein CASSSDRNYEQYF.

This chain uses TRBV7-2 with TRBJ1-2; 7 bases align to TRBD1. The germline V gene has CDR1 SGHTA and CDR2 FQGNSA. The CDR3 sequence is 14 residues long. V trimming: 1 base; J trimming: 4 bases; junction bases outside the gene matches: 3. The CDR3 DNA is TGTGCCAGCAGCTTAGTGGGACAGAGCTATGGCTACACCTTC. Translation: CASSLVGQSYGYTF. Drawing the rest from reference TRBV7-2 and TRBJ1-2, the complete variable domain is GAGVSQSPSNKVTEKGKDVELRCDPISGHTALYWYRQSLGQGLEFLIYFQGNSAPDKSGLPSDRFSAERTGGSVSTLTIQRTQQEDSAVYLCASSLVGQSYGYTFGSGTRLTVV.

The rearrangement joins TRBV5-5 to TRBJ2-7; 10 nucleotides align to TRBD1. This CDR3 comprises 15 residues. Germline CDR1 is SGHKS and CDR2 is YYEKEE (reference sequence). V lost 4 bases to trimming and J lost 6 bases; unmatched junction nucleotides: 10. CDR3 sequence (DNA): TGTGCCAGCAGCAAGGAGGGGACAGGGGTCCGCGAGCAGTACTTC. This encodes CASSKEGTGVREQYF.

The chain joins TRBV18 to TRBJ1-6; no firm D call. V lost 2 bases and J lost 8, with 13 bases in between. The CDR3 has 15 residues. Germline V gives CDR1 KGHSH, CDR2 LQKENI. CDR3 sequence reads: CASSPRAARDSPLHF. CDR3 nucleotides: TGTGCCAGCTCACCAAGAGCGGCCCGGGATTCACCCCTCCACTTT.

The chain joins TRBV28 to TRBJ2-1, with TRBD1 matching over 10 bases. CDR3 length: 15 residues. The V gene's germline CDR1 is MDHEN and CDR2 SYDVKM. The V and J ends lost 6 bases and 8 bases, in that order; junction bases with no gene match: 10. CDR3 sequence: CASSRGQGSLDEQFF. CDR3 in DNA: TGTGCCAGCAGCAGGGGACAGGGGTCCTTGGATGAGCAGTTCTTC.

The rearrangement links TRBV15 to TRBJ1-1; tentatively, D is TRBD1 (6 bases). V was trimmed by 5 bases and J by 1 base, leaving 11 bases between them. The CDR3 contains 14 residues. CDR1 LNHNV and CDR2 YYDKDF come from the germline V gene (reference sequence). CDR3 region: CATSFLQGNTEAFF. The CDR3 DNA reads TGTGCCACCAGCTTTTTACAGGGGAACACTGAAGCTTTCTTT.

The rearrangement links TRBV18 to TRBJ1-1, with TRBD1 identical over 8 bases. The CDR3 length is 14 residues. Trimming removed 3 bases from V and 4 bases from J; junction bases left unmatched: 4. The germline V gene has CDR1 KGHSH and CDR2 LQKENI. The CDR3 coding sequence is TGTGCCAGCTCACCCGAGACAGGGGCCACTGAAGCTTTCTTT. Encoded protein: CASSPETGATEAFF.

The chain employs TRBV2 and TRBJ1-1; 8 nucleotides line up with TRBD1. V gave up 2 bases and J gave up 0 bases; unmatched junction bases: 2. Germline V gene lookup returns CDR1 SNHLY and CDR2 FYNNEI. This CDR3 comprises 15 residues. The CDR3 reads CASSEQGAVNTEAFF. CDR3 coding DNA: TGTGCCAGCAGTGAACAGGGGGCGGTGAACACTGAAGCTTTCTTT.

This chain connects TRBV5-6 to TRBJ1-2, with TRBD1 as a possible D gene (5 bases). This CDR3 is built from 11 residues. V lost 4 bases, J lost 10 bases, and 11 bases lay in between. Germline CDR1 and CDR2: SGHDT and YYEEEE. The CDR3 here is CASSRTGDYTF. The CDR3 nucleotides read TGTGCCAGCAGCCGAACAGGAGACTACACCTTC.

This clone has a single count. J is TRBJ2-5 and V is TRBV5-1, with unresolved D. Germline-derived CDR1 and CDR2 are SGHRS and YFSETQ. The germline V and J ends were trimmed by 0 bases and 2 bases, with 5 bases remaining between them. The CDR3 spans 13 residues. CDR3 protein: CASSLGQQETQYF. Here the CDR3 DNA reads TGCGCCAGCAGCTTGGGGCAGCAAGAGACCCAGTACTTC.

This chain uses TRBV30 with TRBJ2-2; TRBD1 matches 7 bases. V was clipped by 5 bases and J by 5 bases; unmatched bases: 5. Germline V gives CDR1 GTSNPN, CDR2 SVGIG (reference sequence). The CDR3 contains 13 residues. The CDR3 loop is CAWSGQTTGELFF. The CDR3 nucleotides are TGTGCCTGGTCGGGACAGACAACCGGGGAGCTGTTTTTT.

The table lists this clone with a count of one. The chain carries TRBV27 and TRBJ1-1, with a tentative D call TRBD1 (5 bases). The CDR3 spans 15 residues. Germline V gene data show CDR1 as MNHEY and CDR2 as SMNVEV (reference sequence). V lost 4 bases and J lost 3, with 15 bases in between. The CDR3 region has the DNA TGTGCCAGCAGTTCCAACCAGGGTGCTCACACTGAAGCTTTCTTT. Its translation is CASSSNQGAHTEAFF.